This TCR beta chain was documented in a study of regulatory T cells in long-lasting Graves disease. Libraries of TCR beta came from iRepertoire HTBI primers plus Arm-PCR of CDR3 regions. TCRdb itself ran the multiplex PCR reads through MiXCR, one entry per CDR3 protein. The sample holds over 250,000 distinct CDR3 sequences; 20% to 25% are singletons and the top ten take approximately 53%. Study observations and caveats: There were preferences for TRBV28, TRBJ1-2 and TRBJ2-5 in persistent disease. Persistent Graves' patients showed reduced TCR diversity versus newly diagnosed patients.

CDR3 length: 16 amino acids. From germline, CDR1 is MDHEN and CDR2 SYDVKM. V dropped 7 bases and J dropped 9 bases, with 24 bases sitting between them. This clonotype was seen at least ten times. The antigen is not known. Sample time point: persistent/refractory GD, antithyroid drugs over 5 years with positive TRAb. TCR sequences were obtained from RNA taken from PBMCs. EDTA tubes received roughly 8.6 milliliters of drawn peripheral blood. This specimen was peripheral blood mononuclear cells (PBMCs), taken when the disease was refractory, from a patient treated with antithyroid drugs. J is TRBJ2-2 and V is TRBV28, with D perhaps matching TRBD1 (6 bases). The sequence was collected from a female donor with Graves disease. Here the CDR3 reads CASTESGERGTRELFF. Here the CDR3 DNA reads TGTGCCAGCACCGAATCAGGGGAAAGAGGGACACGGGAGCTGTTTTTT.